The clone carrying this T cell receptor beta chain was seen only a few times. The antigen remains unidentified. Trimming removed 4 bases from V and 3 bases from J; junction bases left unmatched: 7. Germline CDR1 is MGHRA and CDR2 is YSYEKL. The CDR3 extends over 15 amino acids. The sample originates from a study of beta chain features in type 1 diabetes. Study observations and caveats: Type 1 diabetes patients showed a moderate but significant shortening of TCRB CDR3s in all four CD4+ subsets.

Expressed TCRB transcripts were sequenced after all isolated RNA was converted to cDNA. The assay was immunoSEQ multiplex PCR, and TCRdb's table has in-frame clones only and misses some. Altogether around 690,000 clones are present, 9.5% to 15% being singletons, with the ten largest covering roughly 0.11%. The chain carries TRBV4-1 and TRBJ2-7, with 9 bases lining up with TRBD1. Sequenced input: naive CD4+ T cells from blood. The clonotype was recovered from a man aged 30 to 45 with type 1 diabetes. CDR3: CASSRGQGAVYEQYF. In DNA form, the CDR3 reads TGCGCCAGCAGCCGGGGACAGGGAGCGGTCTACGAGCAGTACTTC.